The next 26 T cell receptor beta chains were all read from a single sample in a study of blood T cell repertoires in COVID-19. Method: immunoSEQ multiplex PCR; TCRdb's copy keeps in-frame clones and lacks some. Of under 55,000 clones detected, 65% to 80% appear once; the ten largest clones hold under 30%. The sequenced sample was peripheral blood. These receptors were taken from a man aged 70 or older with acute or convalescent COVID-19.

The chain has TRBV6-2 or TRBV6-3 and TRBJ2-3; the match to TRBD2 covers 7 bases. Trimming took 2 bases from V and 11 from J; bases not matched to a gene: 7. The germline V gene has CDR1 MNHEY and CDR2 SVGEGT. This CDR3 is built from 13 residues. DNA of the CDR3: TGTGCCAGCAGTTACCGAGCGGGACTGATGCAGTATTTT. This codes for CASSYRAGLMQYF.

The chain uses TRBV7-2 and TRBJ2-7; 9 bases are shared with TRBD1. The CDR3 spans 14 residues. J was trimmed by 6 bases and V by 6 bases; bases with no gene match: 9. Germline loops: CDR1 SGHTA, CDR2 FQGNSA. The CDR3 loop reads CASRYRTGEGEQYF. CDR3 bases: TGTGCCAGCAGATACAGGACAGGGGAGGGCGAGCAGTACTTC.

V usage is TRBV9 and J usage is TRBJ1-2; maybe TRBD1 (6 bases). The germline CDR1 and CDR2 sequences are SGDLS and YYNGEE. CDR3 length equals 12 residues. Trimming cost V 5 bases and J 3 bases, with 8 bases left between them. In DNA form, the CDR3 reads TGTGCCAGCAGAAGACAGGACTATGGCTACACCTTC. It codes for CASRRQDYGYTF.

This clone occurred once. This chain links TRBV5-5 with TRBJ1-6; D may be TRBD1 (6 bases). CDR3 length equals 15 residues. V was cut by 4 bases and J by 4 bases, with 12 bases left in between. Germline CDR1 and CDR2: SGHKS and YYEKEE (reference sequence). The chain's CDR3 is CASSPGALYNSPLHF. The CDR3 coding sequence is TGTGCCAGCAGCCCAGGGGCACTATATAATTCACCCCTCCACTTT.

A few counts support this clone. J is TRBJ1-3 and V is TRBV19; weak D call: TRBD1 (6 bases). Germline CDR1 reads LNHDA; CDR2 reads SQIVND (reference sequence). The CDR3 totals 16 residues. The V and J ends lost 4 bases and 2 bases respectively, with 15 bases between them. The CDR3 loop reads CASSTVDRRTGNTIYF. DNA of the CDR3: TGTGCCAGTAGTACCGTCGACAGGAGAACTGGAAACACCATATATTTT.

The chain employs TRBV2 and TRBJ1-1; 8 bases are shared with TRBD1. Germline CDR1 is SNHLY and CDR2 is FYNNEI. The CDR3 length is 14 residues. The junction had 6 bases not matched to a gene; V was cut back by 6 bases and J by 3 bases. CDR3 bases: TGTGCCAGCAGACCTAGACAGGGGTACACTGAAGCTTTCTTT. Its protein is CASRPRQGYTEAFF. Filled out from reference TRBV2 and TRBJ1-1, the complete variable domain reads EPEVTQTPSHQVTQMGQEVILRCVPISNHLYFYWYRQILGQKVEFLVSFYNNEISEKSEIFDDQFSVERPDGSNFTLKIRSTKLEDSAMYFCASRPRQGYTEAFFGQGTRLTVV.

V and J are TRBV18 and TRBJ2-7; 11 bases fit TRBD2. The CDR3 loop spans 15 amino acids. CDR1 KGHSH and CDR2 LQKENI come from the germline V gene. Trimming cost V 0 bases and J 5 bases; bases outside gene matches: 3. CDR3 nucleotides: TGTGCCAGCTCACCACCGACTAGCGGGACGGACGAGCAGTACTTC. Translated, it gives CASSPPTSGTDEQYF. Full variable domain (outside the CDR3, taken from reference TRBV18 and TRBJ2-7): NAGVMQNPRHLVRRRGQEARLRCSPMKGHSHVYWYRQLPEEGLKFMVYLQKENIIDESGMPKERFSAEFPKEGPSILRIQQVVRGDSAAYFCASSPPTSGTDEQYFGPGTRLTVT.

The chain recombines TRBV10-2 with TRBJ2-1, with 8 bases aligning to TRBD1. CDR1 WSHSY and CDR2 SAAADI come from the germline V gene. CDR3 length equals 15 residues. Unmatched junction bases numbered 5, after V lost 3 bases and J lost 4 bases. CDR3 protein: CASSEGRGRYNEQFF. The CDR3 DNA reads TGCGCCAGCAGTGAAGGCAGGGGGCGATACAATGAGCAGTTCTTC.

The chain recombines TRBV30 with TRBJ2-3, with 10 positions matching TRBD2. CDR1 is GTSNPN, CDR2 SVGIG, per germline (reference sequence). The V segment lost 2 bases and the J segment 5 bases; nucleotides outside the gene matches: 7. This CDR3 comprises 15 residues. The CDR3 DNA is TGTGCCTGGAGTAGGGCTAGCGGGGGTGTAGATACGCAGTATTTT. Translated: CAWSRASGGVDTQYF.

This chain links TRBV29-1 with TRBJ1-2; 9 bases match TRBD1. The ends lost 3 bases at V and 6 bases at J; junction bases unmatched: 8. CDR3 length equals 14 residues. Germline CDR1 SQVTM, CDR2 ANQGSEA. This CDR3 reads CSVDEGQGDHGYTF. The CDR3 region has the DNA TGCAGCGTTGATGAGGGACAGGGTGACCATGGCTACACCTTC.

V gene TRBV16 combines with J gene TRBJ2-1; TRBD2 agrees at 8 bases. The germline V gene has CDR1 KGHSY and CDR2 FQNENV. This CDR3 has 16 amino acids. V shed 0 bases and J 5 bases; nucleotides not matched to a gene: 6. CDR3 sequence reads: CASSQSKRELNNEQFF. CDR3 bases: TGTGCCAGCAGCCAATCTAAGCGGGAGCTCAACAATGAGCAGTTCTTC.

This rearrangement joins TRBV30 to TRBJ2-5, with D hard to call. Germline V gives CDR1 GTSNPN, CDR2 SVGIG (reference sequence). Trimming cost V 0 bases and J 5 bases, with 4 bases left between them. CDR3 size: 11 residues. This CDR3 is CAWSVGETQYF. CDR3 bases: TGTGCCTGGAGTGTCGGGGAGACCCAGTACTTC. Full variable domain (outside the CDR3, taken from reference TRBV30 and TRBJ2-5): SQTIHQWPATLVQPVGSPLSLECTVEGTSNPNLYWYRQAAGRGLQLLFYSVGIGQISSEVPQNLSASRPQDRQFILSSKKLLLSDSGFYLCAWSVGETQYFGPGTRLLVL.

The CDR3 DNA follows: TGTGCCAGCAGTTGGGGCTTGGGGGAGCAGTACTTC. This gives the protein CASSWGLGEQYF. The chain links TRBV12-3 or TRBV12-4 to TRBJ2-7, with D tentatively TRBD1 (5 bases). CDR3 length equals 12 residues. The V end lost 4 bases, the J end lost 7 bases, and 11 bases lay between the germline ends.

J is TRBJ2-5 and V is TRBV10-1; TRBD1 agrees at 7 bases. The CDR3 contains 14 residues. From germline, CDR1 is WNHNN and CDR2 SYGVQD (reference sequence). V trimming: 10 bases; J trimming: 2 bases; junction bases outside the gene matches: 10. This chain's CDR3 is CATPQGGEQETQYF. The CDR3 region has the DNA TGCGCCACCCCTCAAGGGGGCGAACAAGAGACCCAGTACTTC.

This sequence joins TRBV5-8 and TRBJ2-4, with 8 bases aligning to TRBD2. The CDR3 spans 16 residues. V gave up 2 bases and J gave up 9 bases; unmatched junction bases: 13. The germline gives CDR1 SGHTS, CDR2 YDEGEE. In DNA, the CDR3 is TGTGCCAGCAGCTTTGGGGACGGGGGGGGTAGGAGCATTCAGTACTTC. It yields the protein CASSFGDGGGRSIQYF.

The chain recombines TRBV3-1 (or the pseudogene TRBV3-2) with TRBJ1-2, with D perhaps TRBD1 (6 bases). Deletions cut 4 bases from V and 8 bases from J, with 14 bases between. Germline assignment: CDR1 LGHDT and CDR2 YNNKEL (reference sequence). The CDR3 loop spans 13 amino acids. This CDR3 is CASSPGGARGYTF. CDR3 nucleotide sequence: TGTGCCAGCAGCCCTGGGGGGGCGCGAGGCTACACCTTC.

This clone was seen only a few times. This rearrangement joins TRBV24-1 to TRBJ2-1, with a possible D match to TRBD2 (5 bases). This CDR3 is built from 12 residues. CDR1 is KGHDR, CDR2 SFDVKD, per germline. Trimming left V 6 bases short and J 9 bases short, with 11 bases between. CDR3 sequence reads: CATSLSEGEQFF. The CDR3 DNA reads as TGTGCCACCAGTCTGTCTGAGGGTGAGCAGTTCTTC.

The genes are TRBV7-2 and TRBJ2-3; D unresolved. Germline CDR1 and CDR2: SGHTA and FQGNSA. The CDR3 contains 14 residues. The V and J ends lost 5 bases and 0 bases respectively, with 9 bases between them. The CDR3 loop reads CASSIGLSTDTQYF. CDR3 in DNA: TGTGCCAGCAGCATCGGGTTAAGCACAGATACGCAGTATTTT.

The rearrangement uses TRBV28 and TRBJ2-5; TRBD1 might be the D (6 bases). V shed 5 bases and J shed 2 bases, with 9 bases lying between them. Per germline, CDR1 MDHEN and CDR2 SYDVKM. This CDR3 has 13 residues. This CDR3 reads CASSTGQQETQYF. CDR3 DNA: TGTGCCAGCAGTACCGGACAGCAAGAGACCCAGTACTTC.

The genes are TRBV19 and TRBJ1-2; no firm D call. The germline CDR1 and CDR2 sequences are LNHDA and SQIVND (reference sequence). Trimming pared 9 bases from V and 8 bases from J, leaving 19 bases between. The CDR3 has 13 residues. The CDR3 DNA reads TGTGCCAGCCGCTCTACCGGGAACGAGGGCTACACCTTC. This encodes CASRSTGNEGYTF.

The sample holds many counts of this clone. This chain connects TRBV5-8 to TRBJ1-1; maybe TRBD1 (6 bases). Trimming took off 5 bases at V and 7 bases at J, with 18 bases between the two ends. This CDR3 is built from 14 residues. Germline assignment: CDR1 SGHTS and CDR2 YDEGEE. The CDR3 DNA reads as TGTGCCAGCAGTATACAGGGAGATACCCTTGAAGCTTTCTTT. This sequence encodes CASSIQGDTLEAFF.

The CDR3 is CASSSGQNTDTQYF. CDR3 bases: TGCGCCAGCAGCTCGGGACAGAACACAGATACGCAGTATTTT. V gene TRBV5-1 combines with J gene TRBJ2-3; 7 bases map to TRBD1. Germline V lookup: CDR1 SGHRS, CDR2 YFSETQ. The V segment lost 3 bases and the J segment 2 bases; nucleotides outside the gene matches: 3. The CDR3 spans 14 residues.

For this clone: This specimen includes other DNA sequences encoding the same CDR3. This sequence joins TRBV7-3 and TRBJ2-3; 7 bases are a match to TRBD1. The CDR3 loop spans 14 amino acids. Germline-derived CDR1 and CDR2 are SGHTA and FQGTGA. J gave up 1 base and V 4 bases, and 2 bases lay outside the gene matches. In nucleotides, the CDR3 is TGTGCCAGCAGCTCCGGACAGGGCACAGATACGCAGTATTTT. Encoded protein: CASSSGQGTDTQYF.

This chain connects TRBV6-5 to TRBJ1-2; D may be TRBD1 (6 bases). The V end was cut by 6 bases, the J end by 3 bases, with 17 bases between. This CDR3 is built from 15 residues. Germline V lookup: CDR1 MNHEY, CDR2 SVGAGI. The CDR3 here is CASSNRQVLDYGYTF. The CDR3 nucleotides are TGTGCCAGCAGCAATAGACAGGTTTTAGACTATGGCTACACCTTC.

This rearrangement joins TRBV11-3 to TRBJ1-1; TRBD1 aligns across 7 bases. The germline gives CDR1 SGHNT, CDR2 YENEEA. This CDR3 region has 13 residues. V shed 3 bases, J shed 7 bases, and the junction held 5 bases outside the gene matches. The DNA for the CDR3 is TGTGCCAGCAGCTTGCAGGGGGAAGGTGAAGCTTTCTTT. Protein: CASSLQGEGEAFF.

The chain carries TRBV5-8 and TRBJ2-7; D perhaps matches TRBD1 (6 bases). V was pared by 1 base and J by 4 bases, with 12 bases between. The germline V gene has CDR1 SGHTS and CDR2 YDEGEE. CDR3 length equals 14 residues. DNA of the CDR3: TGTGCCAGCAGCTTGTGGGCAGGGGAGTACGAGCAGTACTTC. It encodes CASSLWAGEYEQYF.